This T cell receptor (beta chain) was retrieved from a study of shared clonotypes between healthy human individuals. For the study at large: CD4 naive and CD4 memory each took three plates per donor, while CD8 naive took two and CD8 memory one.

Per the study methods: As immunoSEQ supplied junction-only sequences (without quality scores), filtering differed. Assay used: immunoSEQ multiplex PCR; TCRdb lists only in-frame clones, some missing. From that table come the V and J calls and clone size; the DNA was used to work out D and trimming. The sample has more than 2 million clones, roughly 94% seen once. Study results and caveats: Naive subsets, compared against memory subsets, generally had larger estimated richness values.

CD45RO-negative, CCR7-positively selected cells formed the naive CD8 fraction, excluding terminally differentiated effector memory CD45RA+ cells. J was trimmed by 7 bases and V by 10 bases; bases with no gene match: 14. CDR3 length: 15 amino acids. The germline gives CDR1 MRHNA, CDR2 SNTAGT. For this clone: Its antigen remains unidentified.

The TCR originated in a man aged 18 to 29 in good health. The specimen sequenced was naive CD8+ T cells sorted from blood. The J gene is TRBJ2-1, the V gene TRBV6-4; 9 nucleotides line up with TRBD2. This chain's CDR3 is CAIKMISGGLNEQFF. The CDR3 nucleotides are TGTGCCATCAAGATGATTAGCGGGGGACTGAATGAGCAGTTCTTC.